This TCR beta chain was profiled in a study of blood T cells in healthy people across ages. Study-wide findings and caveats: Estimates drawn from one million T cells were deemed to understate diversity.

Germline values: CDR1 SGHRS, CDR2 YFSETQ. The CDR3 sequence is 12 residues long. As for this clonotype: Its antigen remains unknown. Mismatch with germline at one junction end may stem from a read error.

A second 7 to 11 cycle PCR used barcoded and J-beta primers. CDR3-containing paired-end reads numbering at least 2.5 million came from each sample. TCRdb independently ran MiXCR on the 5' RACE reads; one entry per CDR3 protein. The repertoire holds about 1.5 million distinct CDR3 sequences, around 40% seen once, with about 4.1% in the top ten. The sample was blood. The sequence was collected from a woman aged 18-30 years in good health. The chain recombines TRBV5-1 with TRBJ2-1, with D possibly TRBD1 on 6 matching bases. The CDR3 nucleotides are TGTGCCAGCAGCTTACAGGGTACTGAGCAGTTCTTC. This sequence encodes CASSLQGTEQFF.